This paragraph covers one TCR beta chain sequence. What it binds is unknown. The data stem from a study of CD8 T cells in ankylosing spondylitis. TCRdb reprocessed the 5' RACE reads with MiXCR, giving one entry per CDR3 protein. Of around 220,000 distinct CDR3 sequences in the sample, approximately 10% were seen once. The V end was cut by 0 bases, the J end by 5 bases, with 12 bases between. The V gene's germline CDR1 is SGHTA and CDR2 FQGTGA. This CDR3 is built from 15 residues. The study's findings and limits: Disease-linked clones bore a CD8+ phenotype, appearing relatively rarely in peripheral blood.

The source is a male donor with ankylosing spondylitis or in good health (not recorded which). Sequencing was done on a sample of blood, either unsorted or a sorted T cell fraction (not recorded which). V usage is TRBV7-3 and J usage is TRBJ2-3, with unresolved D. The CDR3 is CASSLTFEVGDTQYF. Here the CDR3 DNA reads TGTGCCAGCAGCTTAACGTTTGAGGTGGGAGATACGCAGTATTTT.